The entry below describes one T cell receptor (beta chain). Sequencing used cDNA as its template, made by extracting RNA and reverse transcribing it. Produced via immunoSEQ multiplex PCR; TCRdb's table is partial and in-frame only. The sample consists of 150,000 to 200,000 clones, about 66% of them appearing once. The investigators collected lesional scalp punch biopsies and peripheral blood from alopecia areata patients. This specimen belongs to a study of CD8+ T cells in alopecia areata. The V gene lost 3 bases and the J gene lost 5 bases, with 20 bases spanning the gap. Germline-derived CDR1 and CDR2 are MDHEN and SYDVKM. The CDR3 consists of 17 residues.

V usage is TRBV28 and J usage is TRBJ1-5, with a possible D match to TRBD1 (6 bases). The receptor was isolated from a human donor with alopecia areata. The specimen comprised CD8+ T cells sorted from blood, sampled at week 0. CDR3 loop: CASSFQDRLLWDQPQHF. The CDR3 DNA follows: TGTGCCAGCAGTTTTCAAGACAGGTTATTGTGGGATCAGCCCCAGCATTTT. Full variable domain (rest looked up from reference TRBV28 and TRBJ1-5): DVKVTQSSRYLVKRTGEKVFLECVQDMDHENMFWYRQDPGLGLRLIYFSYDVKMKEKGDIPEGYSVSREKKERFSLILESASTNQTSMYLCASSFQDRLLWDQPQHFGDGTRLSIL.